The 6 T cell receptor beta chains in this list originate from one sample, sequenced in a study of blood T cell repertoires in COVID-19. Sequenced by immunoSEQ multiplex PCR; TCRdb stores in-frame clones only, minus some. The repertoire has 120,000 or so clones, about 85% of them found once; the top ten carry roughly 8.2%. Sequenced input: peripheral blood. The receptors shown here come from a human donor in a cohort sampled during active COVID-19.

V usage is TRBV6-6 and J usage is TRBJ1-2; 8 positions agree with TRBD1. The germline CDR1 and CDR2 sequences are MNHNY and SVGAGI (reference sequence). The CDR3 runs to 13 residues. V trimming: 9 bases; J trimming: 3 bases; junction bases outside the gene matches: 6. CDR3 DNA sequence: TGTGCCAGTAAACAGGGGGAGGACTATGGCTACACCTTC. Protein product: CASKQGEDYGYTF.

This sequence joins TRBV10-3 and TRBJ1-1; weak D call: TRBD1 (6 bases). V was shortened by 3 bases and J by 3 bases, with 11 bases between the two germline ends. The V gene's germline CDR1 is ENHRY and CDR2 SYGVKD. The CDR3 loop spans 14 amino acids. The CDR3 sequence: CAISEAGADTEAFF. For the CDR3, the DNA is TGTGCCATCAGTGAAGCAGGGGCGGACACTGAAGCTTTCTTT.

The chain recombines TRBV7-9 with TRBJ2-7, with 7 bases fitting TRBD2. The CDR3 spans 18 residues. Trimming removed 2 bases from V and 1 base from J; junction bases left unmatched: 14. Per the germline V gene, CDR1 is SEHNR and CDR2 is FQNEAQ (reference sequence). CDR3 in DNA: TGTGCCAGCAGCTTATACGCCACTAGCGTTGAGAGGTCCTACGAGCAGTACTTC. It encodes CASSLYATSVERSYEQYF.

This sequence joins TRBV28 and TRBJ2-7, with 8 bases lining up with TRBD1. This CDR3 region has 16 residues. The V and J ends lost 4 bases and 5 bases, in that order; junction bases with no gene match: 13. CDR1 is MDHEN and CDR2 is SYDVKM in the germline V gene. CDR3 region: CASSSQGAGQGDEQYF. In nucleotides, the CDR3 is TGTGCCAGCAGTTCCCAGGGGGCCGGGCAGGGGGACGAGCAGTACTTC.

The chain links TRBV11-3 to TRBJ2-7; TRBD2 matches 7 bases. The ends lost 4 bases at V and 3 bases at J; junction bases unmatched: 9. Germline values: CDR1 SGHNT, CDR2 YENEEA. The CDR3 has 15 residues. The CDR3 loop reads CASSSERDRFYEQYF. The CDR3 nucleotides read TGTGCCAGCAGCTCAGAGCGGGATCGATTCTACGAGCAGTACTTC.

The rearrangement joins TRBV9 to TRBJ1-2; tentative D call: TRBD1 (6 bases). The CDR3 extends over 16 amino acids. From germline, CDR1 is SGDLS and CDR2 YYNGEE. Trimming cost V 4 bases and J 4 bases, with 20 bases left between them. The CDR3 DNA is TGTGCCAGCAGCCCACTACATCAGGGGAATGTCTATGGCTACACCTTC. Translating gives CASSPLHQGNVYGYTF.